These T cell receptor beta chains were read from a single sample in a study of blood T cells in healthy people across ages. TCRdb passed the 5' RACE reads through MiXCR, listing each CDR3 protein once. The sample yields approximately 810,000 distinct CDR3 sequences, around 28% seen once. Material: blood. The receptors shown here come from a woman over 75 in good health. The CDR3 runs from the conserved cysteine through the conserved F or W. Each record gives: V gene, CDR3 protein.

V gene: TRBV6-2/TRBV6-3; CDR3 protein: CASSRRVRETLFF
V gene: TRBV2; CDR3 protein: CASWGNMIDNEQFF
V gene: TRBV4-3; CDR3 protein: CASSQDRAGGRDEQFF
V gene: TRBV4-3; CDR3 protein: CASSQALRASGAYNEQFF
V gene: TRBV3-1; CDR3 protein: CASSHLDRADTQYF
V gene: TRBV29-1; CDR3 protein: CSVEGAGTEAFF
V gene: TRBV20-1; CDR3 protein: CSAGGQGAQPQHF
V gene: TRBV7-2; CDR3 protein: CASSSGGKTGEQFF
V gene: TRBV18; CDR3 protein: CASSPGVTGTDGYTF
V gene: TRBV7-9; CDR3 protein: CASSPPGRKETQYF
V gene: TRBV29-1; CDR3 protein: CSVVGGSGDYGDTQYF
V gene: TRBV7-2; CDR3 protein: CASSSQGTLTGELFF
V gene: TRBV5-1; CDR3 protein: CASYPGDPTNEQYF
V gene: TRBV20-1; CDR3 protein: CSARDSRLETQYF
V gene: TRBV28; CDR3 protein: CASSFGRAGSYEQYF
V gene: TRBV7-2; CDR3 protein: CASSPQGDETQYF
V gene: TRBV6-2/TRBV6-3; CDR3 protein: CASRCGQAASEKLFF
V gene: TRBV7-2; CDR3 protein: CASSVGTGGVYEQYF
V gene: TRBV5-1; CDR3 protein: CASSFGGLAGGLSYEQYF
V gene: TRBV5-4; CDR3 protein: CASSSETEAFF
V gene: TRBV7-8; CDR3 protein: CASSLDRGRRETQYF
V gene: TRBV7-9; CDR3 protein: CASSSPRGGNTIYF
V gene: TRBV15; CDR3 protein: CATSRRGRGGGFDTDTQYF
V gene: TRBV4-3; CDR3 protein: CASSQIAGGLGTGELFF
V gene: TRBV18; CDR3 protein: CASSKRLGAEGSGANVLTF
V gene: TRBV7-9; CDR3 protein: CAGSQRGSGVNEQYF
V gene: TRBV4-3; CDR3 protein: CASSLFSTGRENIQYF
V gene: TRBV7-9; CDR3 protein: CASSLAGTGVNEKLFF
V gene: TRBV2; CDR3 protein: CASSYFRASSSTGELFF
V gene: TRBV28; CDR3 protein: CASSKGGSGANVLTF
V gene: TRBV2; CDR3 protein: CASTGAGGNTDTQYF
V gene: TRBV6-2/TRBV6-3; CDR3 protein: CASSYLPGKGNQPQHF
V gene: TRBV7-8; CDR3 protein: CASSPATGPQETQYF
V gene: TRBV3-1; CDR3 protein: CASSQGRRTETQFF
V gene: TRBV2; CDR3 protein: CASSSQGIRSGANVLTF
V gene: TRBV7-8; CDR3 protein: CAGSSGTGIYNEQFF
V gene: TRBV28; CDR3 protein: CASRQGNNQPQHF
V gene: TRBV3-1; CDR3 protein: CASSQVWEQYF
V gene: TRBV6-6; CDR3 protein: CASSYAGQGNGYTF
V gene: TRBV30; CDR3 protein: CAWSVGEKLFF
V gene: TRBV6-2/TRBV6-3; CDR3 protein: CASSQGEQYF
V gene: TRBV5-1; CDR3 protein: CASSATGGGNQPQHF
V gene: TRBV20-1; CDR3 protein: CSPSGQGNTF
V gene: TRBV2; CDR3 protein: CASSDSAGGYSPLHF
V gene: TRBV6-2/TRBV6-3; CDR3 protein: CASRNATGGWSSYNEQFF
V gene: TRBV20-1; CDR3 protein: CSVGDSGNTIYF
V gene: TRBV28; CDR3 protein: CASSFVRGQETQYF
V gene: TRBV6-2/TRBV6-3; CDR3 protein: CASNILGLAGGNEQFF
V gene: TRBV7-9; CDR3 protein: CTSSLVLHGASYGYTF
V gene: TRBV7-2; CDR3 protein: CASSLYGTSPRTSTDTQYF
V gene: TRBV4-3; CDR3 protein: CASSQGPRVGAPEEKLFF
V gene: TRBV7-2; CDR3 protein: CASSLYRTSVTSDTQYF
V gene: TRBV20-1; CDR3 protein: CSASNRAYEQYF
V gene: TRBV6-5; CDR3 protein: CASSFSLPQIYGYTF